This record looks at one TCR beta chain sequence and its context. Its specificity is unknown. The data belong to a study of post-analysis software for immune sequencing data. Study observations and caveats: Multiple sclerosis patients had significantly lower normalized Chao1 diversity than controls. Five TRBV segments, including TRBV5-6, TRBV5-1 and TRBV20-1, were more frequent in patients than controls.

Germline V lookup: CDR1 DFQATT, CDR2 SNEGSKA (reference sequence). CDR3 length equals 12 residues. V lost 5 bases and J lost 4, with 11 bases in between. Libraries were made from TCR beta cDNA, and they carried unique molecular identifiers. One entry per CDR3 protein, called by TCRdb with MiXCR from the PCR reads. The sample shows about 800,000 distinct CDR3 sequences, 30% of them seen only once. The rearrangement joins TRBV20-1 to TRBJ1-2; unclear D gene. This TCR was recovered from a girl between 5 and 17 years old with multiple sclerosis. Sequenced: blood. The CDR3, as DNA: TGCAGTGCTGATCTCGGGATCTATGGCTACACCTTC. It codes for CSADLGIYGYTF.